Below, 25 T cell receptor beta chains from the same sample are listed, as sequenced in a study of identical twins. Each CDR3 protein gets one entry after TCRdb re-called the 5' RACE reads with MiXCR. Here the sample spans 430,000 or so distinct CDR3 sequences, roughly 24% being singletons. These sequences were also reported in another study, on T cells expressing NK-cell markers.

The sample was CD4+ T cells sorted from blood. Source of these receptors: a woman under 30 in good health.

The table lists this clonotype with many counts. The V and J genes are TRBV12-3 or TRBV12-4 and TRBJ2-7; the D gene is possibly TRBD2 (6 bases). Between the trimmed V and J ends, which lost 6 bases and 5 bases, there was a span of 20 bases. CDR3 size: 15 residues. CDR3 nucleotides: TGTGCCAGCAGCCTTCTAGCGTGGATCGATAACGAGCAGTACTTC. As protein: CASSLLAWIDNEQYF.

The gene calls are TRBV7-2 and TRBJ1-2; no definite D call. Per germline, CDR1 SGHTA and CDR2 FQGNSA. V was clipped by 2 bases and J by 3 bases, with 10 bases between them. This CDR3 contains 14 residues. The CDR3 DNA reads TGTGCCAGCAGCTTATTGGCAGAGTACTATGGCTACACCTTC. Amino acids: CASSLLAEYYGYTF.

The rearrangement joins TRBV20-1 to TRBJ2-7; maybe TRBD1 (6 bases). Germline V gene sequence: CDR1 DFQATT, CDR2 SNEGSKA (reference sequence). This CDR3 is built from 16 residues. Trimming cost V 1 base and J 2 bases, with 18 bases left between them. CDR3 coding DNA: TGCAGTGCTAGAGGGCAAAAAACAGGGAATACCTACGAGCAGTACTTC. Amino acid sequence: CSARGQKTGNTYEQYF.

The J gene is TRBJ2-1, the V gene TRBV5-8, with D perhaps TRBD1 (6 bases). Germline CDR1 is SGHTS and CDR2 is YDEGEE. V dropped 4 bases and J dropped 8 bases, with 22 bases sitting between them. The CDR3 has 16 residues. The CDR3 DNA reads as TGTGCCAGCAGCCTTCCACAGGGTGCGACTTCGGATGAGCAGTTCTTC. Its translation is CASSLPQGATSDEQFF.

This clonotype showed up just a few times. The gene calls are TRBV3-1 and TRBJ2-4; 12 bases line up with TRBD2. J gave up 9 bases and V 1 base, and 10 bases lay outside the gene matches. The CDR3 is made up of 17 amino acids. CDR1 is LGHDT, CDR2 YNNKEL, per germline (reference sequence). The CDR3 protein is CASSQGPTSGGLSIQYF. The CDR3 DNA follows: TGTGCCAGCAGCCAAGGACCGACTAGCGGGGGATTGAGCATTCAGTACTTC. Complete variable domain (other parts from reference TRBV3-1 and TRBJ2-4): DTAVSQTPKYLVTQMGNDKSIKCEQNLGHDTMYWYKQDSKKFLKIMFSYNNKELIINETVPNRFSPKSPDKAHLNLHINSLELGDSAVYFCASSQGPTSGGLSIQYFGAGTRLSVL.

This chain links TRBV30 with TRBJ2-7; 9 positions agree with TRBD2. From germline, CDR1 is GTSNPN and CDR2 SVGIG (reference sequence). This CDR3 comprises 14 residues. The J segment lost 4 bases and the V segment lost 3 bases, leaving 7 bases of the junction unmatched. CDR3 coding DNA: TGTGCCTGGAGCCCCCACCTAGCGGGGTACGAGCAGTACTTC. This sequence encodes CAWSPHLAGYEQYF.

The CDR3 DNA reads as TGTGCCACCAGTGTCCATTTGGGGACTAGCGCGGGCACAGATACGCAGTATTTT. This gives the protein CATSVHLGTSAGTDTQYF. This chain uses TRBV24-1 with TRBJ2-3; 10 nucleotides line up with TRBD2. Germline CDR1 is KGHDR and CDR2 is SFDVKD. V shed 5 bases, J shed 1 base, and the junction held 11 bases outside the gene matches. The CDR3 is 18 residues long.

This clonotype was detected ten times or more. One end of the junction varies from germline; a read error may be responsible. CDR3 sequence (DNA): TGTGCCAGCAGTGCTAACTATGGCTACACCTTC. It translates to CASSANYGYTF. The rearrangement joins TRBV5-1 to TRBJ1-2; D gene ambiguous. The CDR3 loop spans 11 amino acids. The germline V gene encodes CDR1 SGHRS and CDR2 YFSETQ.

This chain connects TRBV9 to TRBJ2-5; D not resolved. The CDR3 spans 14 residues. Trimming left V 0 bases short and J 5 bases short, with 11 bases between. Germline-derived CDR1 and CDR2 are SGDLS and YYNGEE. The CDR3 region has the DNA TGTGCCAGCAGCGTAGAGGGCCTTCCCGAGACCCAGTACTTC. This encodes CASSVEGLPETQYF. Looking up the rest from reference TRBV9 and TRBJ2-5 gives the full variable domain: DSGVTQTPKHLITATGQRVTLRCSPRSGDLSVYWYQQSLDQGLQFLIQYYNGEERAKGNILERFSAQQFPDLHSELNLSSLELGDSALYFCASSVEGLPETQYFGPGTRLLVL.

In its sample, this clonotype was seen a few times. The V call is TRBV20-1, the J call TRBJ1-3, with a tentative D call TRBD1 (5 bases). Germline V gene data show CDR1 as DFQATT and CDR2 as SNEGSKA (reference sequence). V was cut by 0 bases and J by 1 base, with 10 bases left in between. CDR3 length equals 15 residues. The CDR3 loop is CSAREDRASGNTIYF. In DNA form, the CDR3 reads TGCAGTGCTAGAGAAGACAGAGCTTCTGGAAACACCATATATTTT.

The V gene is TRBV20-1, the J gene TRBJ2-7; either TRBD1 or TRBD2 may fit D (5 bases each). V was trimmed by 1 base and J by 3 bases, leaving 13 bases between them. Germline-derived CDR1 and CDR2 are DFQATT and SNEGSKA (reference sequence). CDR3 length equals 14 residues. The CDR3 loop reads CSARVPTRGYEQYF. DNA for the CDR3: TGCAGTGCTAGAGTACCAACTAGGGGCTACGAGCAGTACTTC.

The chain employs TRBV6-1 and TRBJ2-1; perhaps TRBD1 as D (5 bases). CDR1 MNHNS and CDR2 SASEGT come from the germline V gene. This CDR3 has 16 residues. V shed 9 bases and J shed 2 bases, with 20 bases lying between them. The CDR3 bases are TGTGCCAGGAGCTCCAGAGGACATGGCCCCTACAATGAGCAGTTCTTC. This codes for CARSSRGHGPYNEQFF.

CDR3 amino acids: CAIKVSTANTGELFF. CDR3 DNA sequence: TGTGCCATCAAAGTCTCCACCGCGAACACCGGGGAGCTGTTTTTT. The gene calls are TRBV10-3 and TRBJ2-2; D uncertain. Germline loops: CDR1 ENHRY, CDR2 SYGVKD. V lost 7 bases to trimming and J lost 0 bases, with 12 bases between them. The CDR3 totals 15 residues.

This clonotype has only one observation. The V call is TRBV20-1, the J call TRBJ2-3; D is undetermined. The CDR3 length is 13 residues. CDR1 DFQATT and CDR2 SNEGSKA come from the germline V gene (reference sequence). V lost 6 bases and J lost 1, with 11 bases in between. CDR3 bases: TGCAGTGCCCGGATCTTTGGCACAGATACGCAGTATTTT. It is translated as CSARIFGTDTQYF.

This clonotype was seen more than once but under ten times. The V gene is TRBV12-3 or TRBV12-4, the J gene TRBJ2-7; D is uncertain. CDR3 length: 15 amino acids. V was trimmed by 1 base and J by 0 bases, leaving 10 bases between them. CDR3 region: CASSLGSYSSYEQYF. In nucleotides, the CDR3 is TGTGCCAGCAGTTTAGGATCCTACAGCTCCTACGAGCAGTACTTC.

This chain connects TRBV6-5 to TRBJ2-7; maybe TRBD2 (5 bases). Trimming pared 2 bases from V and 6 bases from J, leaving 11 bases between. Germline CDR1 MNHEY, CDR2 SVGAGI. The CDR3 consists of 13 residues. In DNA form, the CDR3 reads TGTGCCAGCAGTTACAGCCGGGGAGTCGAGCAGTACTTC. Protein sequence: CASSYSRGVEQYF.

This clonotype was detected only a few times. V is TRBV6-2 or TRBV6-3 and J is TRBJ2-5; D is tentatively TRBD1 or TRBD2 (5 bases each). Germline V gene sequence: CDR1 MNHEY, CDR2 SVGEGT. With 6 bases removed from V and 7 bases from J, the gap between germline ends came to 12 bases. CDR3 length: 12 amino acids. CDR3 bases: TGTGCCAGCAGCCGGGGCTTAGGGACCCAGTACTTC. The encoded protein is CASSRGLGTQYF.

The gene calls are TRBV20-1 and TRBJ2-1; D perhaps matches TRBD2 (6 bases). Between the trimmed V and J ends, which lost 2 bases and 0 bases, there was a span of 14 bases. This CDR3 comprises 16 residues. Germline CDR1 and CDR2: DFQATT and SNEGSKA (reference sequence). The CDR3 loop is CSARLRERSSYNEQFF. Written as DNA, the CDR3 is TGCAGTGCTAGACTCCGGGAGAGGAGCTCCTACAATGAGCAGTTCTTC.

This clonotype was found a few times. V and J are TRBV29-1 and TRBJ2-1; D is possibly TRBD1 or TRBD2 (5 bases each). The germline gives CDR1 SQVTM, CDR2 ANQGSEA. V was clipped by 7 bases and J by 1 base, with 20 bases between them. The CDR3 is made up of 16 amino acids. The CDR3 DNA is TGCAGCGCAGAGGGTGGGGGTAGTGGGTCCTACAATGAGCAGTTCTTC. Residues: CSAEGGGSGSYNEQFF.

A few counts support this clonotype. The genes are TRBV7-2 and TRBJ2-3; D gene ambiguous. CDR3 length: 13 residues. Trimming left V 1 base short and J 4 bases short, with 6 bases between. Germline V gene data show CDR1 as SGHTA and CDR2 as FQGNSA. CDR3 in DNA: TGTGCCAGCAGCTTAGTCCATGCAGATACGCAGTATTTT. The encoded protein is CASSLVHADTQYF.

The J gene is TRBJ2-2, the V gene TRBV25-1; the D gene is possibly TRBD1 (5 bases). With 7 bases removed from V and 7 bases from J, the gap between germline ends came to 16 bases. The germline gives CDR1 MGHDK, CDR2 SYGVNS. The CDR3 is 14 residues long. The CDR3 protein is CASKPQGAGGELFF. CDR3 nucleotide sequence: TGTGCCAGCAAGCCCCAGGGCGCCGGCGGGGAGCTGTTTTTT.

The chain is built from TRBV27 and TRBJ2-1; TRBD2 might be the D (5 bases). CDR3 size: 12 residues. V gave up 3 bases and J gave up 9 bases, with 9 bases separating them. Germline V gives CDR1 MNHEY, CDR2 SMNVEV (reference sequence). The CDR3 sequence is CASSFHAGEQFF. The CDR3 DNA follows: TGTGCCAGCAGTTTTCATGCGGGTGAGCAGTTCTTC.

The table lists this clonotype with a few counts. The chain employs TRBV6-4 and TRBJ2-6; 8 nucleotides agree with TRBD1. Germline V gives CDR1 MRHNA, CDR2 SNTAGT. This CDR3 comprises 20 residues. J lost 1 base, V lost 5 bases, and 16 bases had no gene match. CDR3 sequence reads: CASSQTRTGWGRSGANVLTF. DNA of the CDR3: TGTGCCAGCAGTCAGACTCGGACAGGGTGGGGACGTTCTGGGGCCAACGTCCTGACTTTC.

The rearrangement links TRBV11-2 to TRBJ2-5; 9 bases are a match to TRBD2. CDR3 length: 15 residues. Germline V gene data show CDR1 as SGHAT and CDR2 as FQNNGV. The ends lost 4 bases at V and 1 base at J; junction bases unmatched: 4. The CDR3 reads CASSYGLAIQETQYF. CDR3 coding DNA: TGTGCCAGCAGCTACGGACTAGCGATCCAAGAGACCCAGTACTTC.

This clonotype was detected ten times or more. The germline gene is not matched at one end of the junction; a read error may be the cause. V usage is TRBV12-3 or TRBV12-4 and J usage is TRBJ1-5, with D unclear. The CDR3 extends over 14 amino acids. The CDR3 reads CASSLSSQPWLMNF. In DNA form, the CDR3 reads TGTGCCAGCAGTTTGTCCAGTCAGCCCTGGCTCATGAATTTT.